A selection of T cell receptor beta chains follows, all from one sample in a study of circulating tumor DNA in untreated peripheral T-cell lymphoma. Repertoires were generated with immunoSEQ multiplex PCR, while TCRdb's copy carries only in-frame clones and drops some. The data show about 10,000 clones, about 75% seen once. Sequencing was carried out using tumor tissue. The receptors derive from a human donor with peripheral T-cell lymphoma. Each CDR3 is given with its conserved first and last residue. The D gene is left open where the match is weak. The size field is filled for only some rows; it gives once, few, many or a size class.

TRBJ1-1,NA,TRBV6-8,NA,CASRSYSRPKTEAFF,TGTGCCAGCAGGAGTTACTCCAGGCCGAAAACTGAAGCTTTCTTT
TRBJ1-5,NA,TRBV11-3,NA,CASSLGVQAGQPQHF,TGTGCCAGCAGCTTAGGGGTACAGGCGGGTCAGCCCCAGCATTTT
TRBJ1-1,NA,TRBV6-1,NA,CASSEAVGGNTEAFF,TGTGCCAGCAGTGAAGCGGTGGGAGGGAACACTGAAGCTTTCTTT
TRBJ1-2,TRBD1,TRBV18,NA,CASSPSRQGASNYGYTF,TGTGCCAGCTCACCGAGCCGACAGGGGGCTTCTAACTATGGCTACACCTTC
TRBJ1-5,TRBD1,TRBV5-1,NA,CASSPGQGSNQPQHF,TGCGCCAGCAGCCCGGGACAGGGGAGCAATCAGCCCCAGCATTTT
TRBJ1-2,TRBD1,TRBV12-5,NA,CASVFLFEGTGPLSNYGYTF,TGTGCTAGTGTTTTCCTCTTTGAGGGGACAGGCCCCCTCTCTAACTATGGCTACACCTTC
TRBJ2-3,NA,TRBV29-1,NA,CSVTDGSRGDTQYF,TGCAGCGTGACTGACGGGTCCCGTGGGGATACGCAGTATTTT
TRBJ2-5,NA,TRBV11-3,few,CASSSRGALGQETQYF,TGTGCCAGCAGCTCCCGTGGTGCTCTTGGACAAGAGACCCAGTACTTC
TRBJ2-3,NA,TRBV7-1,few,CAWSTGGTDTQYF,TGTGCCTGGAGCACGGGGGGCACAGATACGCAGTATTTT
TRBJ1-3,TRBD1,TRBV15,once,CATSIGQGKIF,TGTGCCACCAGCATTGGACAGGGGAAGATATTT
TRBJ1-5,NA,TRBV6-7,NA,CASSESTGTGNQPQHF,TGTGCCAGCAGTGAATCGACCGGGACCGGCAATCAGCCCCAGCATTTT
TRBJ1-1,NA,TRBV23-1,NA,CASSLGGMTEAFF,TGCGCCAGCAGCTTAGGGGGTATGACTGAAGCTTTCTTT
TRBJ2-2,NA,TRBV28,NA,CASQSGETGELFF,TGTGCCAGCCAGAGTGGGGAAACCGGGGAGCTGTTTTTT
TRBJ2-7,NA,TRBV6-8,few,CASSYSSDRYYEQYF,TGTGCCAGCAGTTATAGTTCTGACAGGTATTACGAGCAGTACTTC
TRBJ2-7,TRBD1,TRBV19,NA,CASSIGTGWEQYF,TGTGCCAGTAGTATCGGGACAGGCTGGGAGCAGTACTTC
TRBJ1-1,NA,TRBV6-8,NA,CASSYSPPWAAMNTEAFF,TGTGCCAGCAGTTACTCGCCCCCCTGGGCAGCCATGAACACTGAAGCTTTCTTT
TRBJ2-2,NA,TRBV6-8,NA,CASSYVTSLGTGELFF,TGTGCCAGCAGTTACGTTACTAGCTTGGGCACCGGGGAGCTGTTTTTT
TRBJ2-2,NA,TRBV6-4,NA,CASSYGGGELFF,TGTGCCAGCAGTTACGGCGGCGGGGAGCTGTTTTTT
TRBJ1-1,NA,TRBV28,NA,CASRRQFTEAFF,TGTGCCAGCAGAAGACAGTTCACTGAAGCTTTCTTT
TRBJ1-2,NA,TRBV6-1,NA,CASSEARRDANYGYTF,TGTGCCAGCAGTGAAGCGCGGAGGGACGCTAACTATGGCTACACCTTC
TRBJ2-3,NA,TRBV11-3,NA,CASSLPGSDQPQYF,TGTGCCAGCAGCCTACCGGGCAGCGATCAGCCCCAGTATTTT
TRBJ1-1,TRBD1,TRBV29-1,NA,CSVDRGNTEAFF,TGCAGCGTGGACAGGGGGAACACTGAAGCTTTCTTT
TRBJ1-1,NA,TRBV6-8,few,CASSDQVWRNTEAFF,TGTGCCAGCAGTGACCAGGTGTGGAGGAACACTGAAGCTTTCTTT
TRBJ2-1,TRBD2,TRBV6-8,NA,CASSETSGVYNEQFF,TGTGCCAGCAGCGAGACTAGCGGGGTATACAATGAGCAGTTCTTC
TRBJ2-7,NA,TRBV28,NA,CASSQRRYEQYF,TGTGCCAGCAGCCAACGACGTTACGAGCAGTACTTC
TRBJ2-2,NA,TRBV5-1,NA,CASSPVGNRVNTGELFF,TGCGCCAGCAGCCCAGTCGGAAACAGGGTGAACACCGGGGAGCTGTTTTTT
TRBJ1-2,NA,TRBV29-1,NA,CSVTDRLGGYTF,TGCAGCGTCACGGACAGACTGGGTGGCTACACCTTT
TRBJ2-2,NA,TRBV6-8,NA,CAISSTATGELFF,TGTGCCATCAGTTCGACCGCGACCGGGGAGCTGTTTTTT
TRBJ1-1,NA,TRBV14,once,CASSQDRRFTRLTEAFF,TGTGCCAGCAGCCAAGATCGACGATTTACACGCCTCACTGAAGCTTTCTTT
TRBJ2-7,NA,TRBV27,NA,CASSLSWGYEQYF,TGTGCCAGCAGTTTATCGTGGGGTTACGAGCAGTACTTC
TRBJ2-1,NA,TRBV2,once,CASSDPGPPYNEQFF,TGTGCCAGCAGTGACCCGGGACCACCCTACAATGAGCAGTTCTTC
TRBJ2-4,NA,TRBV6-8,NA,CASSYGARLGIQYF,TGTGCCAGCAGTTACGGGGCCAGGCTGGGCATTCAGTACTTC
TRBJ1-4,NA,TRBV7-5,NA,CASSPQGADEKLFF,TGTGCCAGCAGTCCACAGGGGGCGGATGAAAAACTGTTTTTT
TRBJ2-7,NA,TRBV6-8,few,CASSENGGYEQYF,TGTGCCAGCAGTGAGAACGGAGGATACGAGCAGTACTTC
TRBJ2-1,TRBD2,TRBV5-8,NA,CASSLDWDYTYNEQFF,TGTGCCAGCAGCTTAGACTGGGACTACACCTACAATGAGCAGTTCTTC
TRBJ2-1,TRBD1,TRBV6-8,NA,CAIRSPQGQEQFF,TGTGCCATCAGGTCACCTCAGGGACAGGAGCAGTTCTTC
TRBJ2-7,NA,TRBV29-1,NA,CSVSGGASYEQYF,TGCAGCGTCTCAGGGGGGGCCTCCTACGAGCAGTACTTC
TRBJ1-6,NA,TRBV25-1,NA,CAIQTGDSPLHF,TGTGCCATCCAAACGGGGGATTCACCCCTCCACTTT
TRBJ2-5,TRBD2,TRBV11-3,NA,CASSLEGLAGETQYF,TGTGCCAGCAGCTTGGAGGGACTAGCGGGGGAGACCCAGTACTTC
TRBJ2-2,NA,TRBV5-1,NA,CASSLDSYTGELFF,TGCGCCAGCAGCTTGGACAGCTACACCGGGGAGCTGTTTTTT
TRBJ2-1,NA,TRBV19,NA,CASSIPGATGHEQFF,TGTGCCAGTAGTATTCCGGGGGCGACGGGACATGAGCAGTTCTTC
TRBJ2-5,TRBD2,TRBV6-8,once,CASGLAGEEETQYF,TGTGCCAGCGGACTAGCGGGGGAGGAAGAGACCCAGTACTTC
TRBJ2-7,NA,TRBV30,NA,CAWSQGSYEQYF,TGTGCCTGGAGCCAGGGTTCCTACGAGCAGTACTTC